Following are 30 T cell receptor beta chains from one sample sequenced in a study of glioma-infiltrating T cells after dendritic cell vaccination. Some clones are missing from TCRdb's copy, which holds only in-frame ones; the method was immunoSEQ multiplex PCR. The repertoire holds around 100,000 clones, 75% to 85% seen once, with 12% in the top ten. Source: blood, taken before dendritic cell vaccination. The receptors were gathered from a human donor with glioblastoma.

This chain connects TRBV6-5 to TRBJ2-1; 8 bases fit TRBD1. Germline assignment: CDR1 MNHEY and CDR2 SVGAGI. CDR3 length: 14 amino acids. Losses at the gene ends were 6 bases for V and 2 bases for J; bases not matched to a gene: 3. CDR3 in amino acids: CASRTGDPYNEQFF. CDR3 nucleotide sequence: TGTGCCAGCAGGACAGGGGACCCCTACAATGAGCAGTTCTTC.

The chain's CDR3 is CASRRLTSGGVNEQFF. CDR3 DNA: TGTGCCAGCAGACGATTGACTAGCGGGGGGGTCAATGAGCAGTTCTTC. This chain connects TRBV2 to TRBJ2-1, with 14 bases matching TRBD2. The germline V gene has CDR1 SNHLY and CDR2 FYNNEI. The CDR3 runs 16 residues. V gave up 6 bases and J gave up 6 bases; unmatched junction bases: 7.

As regards this clone: A much larger clonotype is one base distant, so this may be a read error. The CDR3: CASSLQTGENSPLHF. The CDR3 nucleotides are TGTGCCAGCAGCCTCCAGACAGGGGAAAATTCACCCCTCCACTTT. V gene TRBV7-9 combines with J gene TRBJ1-6; TRBD1 matches at 8 bases. With 5 bases clipped from V and 7 bases from J, the junction kept 7 bases outside the gene matches. The CDR3 contains 15 residues. Per the germline V gene, CDR1 is SEHNR and CDR2 is FQNEAQ (reference sequence).

The chain links TRBV7-2 to TRBJ1-6, with D tentatively TRBD1 (6 bases). The V end was cut by 5 bases, the J end by 0 bases, with 11 bases between. The germline V gene encodes CDR1 SGHTA and CDR2 FQGNSA. The CDR3 is 16 residues long. Here the CDR3 reads CASSRQDSSYNSPLHF. CDR3 nucleotide sequence: TGTGCCAGCAGCCGACAGGACAGCTCCTATAATTCACCCCTCCACTTT.

The rearrangement uses TRBV7-2 and TRBJ2-1; 11 bases fit TRBD1. This CDR3 has 17 amino acids. CDR1 is SGHTA, CDR2 FQGNSA, per germline. Unmatched junction bases numbered 5, after V lost 1 base and J lost 3 bases. The CDR3 region is CASSLVGGQGDYNEQFF. CDR3 in DNA: TGTGCCAGCAGCTTAGTGGGGGGACAGGGGGACTACAATGAGCAGTTCTTC.

V usage is TRBV2 and J usage is TRBJ2-3; 10 bases are a match to TRBD2. The V gene end was trimmed by 2 bases and the J gene end by 9 bases; junction bases not matched to a gene: 14. CDR1 is SNHLY, CDR2 FYNNEI, per germline. The CDR3 is made up of 17 amino acids. DNA for the CDR3: TGTGCCAGCAGTGAACTACTAGCGGGGACCTCCCGCGGAACGCAGTATTTT. Encoded protein: CASSELLAGTSRGTQYF. The whole variable domain, filled in from reference TRBV2 and TRBJ2-3, reads EPEVTQTPSHQVTQMGQEVILRCVPISNHLYFYWYRQILGQKVEFLVSFYNNEISEKSEIFDDQFSVERPDGSNFTLKIRSTKLEDSAMYFCASSELLAGTSRGTQYFGPGTRLTVL.

The chain is built from TRBV19 and TRBJ2-1; D gene unclear. CDR1 is LNHDA and CDR2 is SQIVND in the germline V gene (reference sequence). Between the trimmed V and J ends, which lost 3 bases and 6 bases, there was a span of 12 bases. The CDR3 consists of 14 residues. The CDR3 sequence: CASSISSLGNEQFF. CDR3 nucleotides: TGTGCCAGTAGTATCTCTAGTTTGGGCAATGAGCAGTTCTTC. Based on the CDR3 plus reference TRBV19 and TRBJ2-1, the full variable domain is DGGITQSPKYLFRKEGQNVTLSCEQNLNHDAMYWYRQDPGQGLRLIYYSQIVNDFQKGDIAEGYSVSREKKESFPLTVTSAQKNPTAFYLCASSISSLGNEQFFGPGTRLTVL.

This rearrangement joins TRBV7-8 to TRBJ1-3; 8 bases are shared with TRBD1. The germline V gene encodes CDR1 SGHVS and CDR2 FQNEAQ. This CDR3 has 16 amino acids. V dropped 3 bases and J dropped 4; count of bases not matched to a gene: 8. The CDR3 region has the DNA TGTGCCAGCAGCTTTCTGACAGGGGAGGCAGGAAACACCATATATTTT. Translation gives CASSFLTGEAGNTIYF.

The chain has TRBV6-6 and TRBJ1-1; possibly TRBD1 for D (6 bases). The CDR3 has 12 residues. Germline V gene sequence: CDR1 MNHNY, CDR2 SVGAGI (reference sequence). Trimming removed 5 bases from V and 7 bases from J, with 11 bases in between. The chain's CDR3 is CASSTQDSEAFF. In DNA, the CDR3 is TGTGCCAGCAGTACTCAGGACAGTGAAGCTTTCTTT.

The gene calls are TRBV5-4 and TRBJ2-2; 7 bases match TRBD2. From germline, CDR1 is SGHNT and CDR2 YYREEE (reference sequence). The CDR3 has 15 amino acids. Losses at the gene ends were 4 bases for V and 4 bases for J; bases not matched to a gene: 7. CDR3: CASSPGGVSTGELFF. The CDR3 region has the DNA TGTGCCAGCAGCCCGGGAGGAGTTAGCACCGGGGAGCTGTTTTTT.

The chain combines TRBV7-3 with TRBJ2-7; no clear D. Germline V gene lookup returns CDR1 SGHTA and CDR2 FQGTGA. The ends were cut back, 8 bases at V and 0 bases at J, with 14 bases in the middle. The CDR3 spans 14 residues. The CDR3 loop is CASCNHYHSYEQYF. The CDR3 DNA reads TGTGCCAGCTGTAACCACTATCACTCCTACGAGCAGTACTTC.

V is TRBV13 and J is TRBJ2-7; D possibly corresponds to TRBD2 (6 bases). Trimming stripped 5 bases from V and 2 bases from J, with 16 bases between. Germline-derived CDR1 and CDR2 are PRHDT and FYEKMQ (reference sequence). The CDR3 sequence is 15 residues long. The CDR3 reads CASSRTAGPTYEQYF. The DNA for the CDR3 is TGTGCCAGCAGCCGTACCGCGGGGCCTACCTACGAGCAGTACTTC.

The rearrangement joins TRBV5-6 to TRBJ1-2; D remains unclear. Germline CDR1 SGHDT, CDR2 YYEEEE. The CDR3 spans 13 residues. V shed 4 bases and J shed 1 base, with 8 bases lying between them. In nucleotides, the CDR3 is TGTGCCAGCAGCCCGGGTGGTAACTATGGCTACACCTTC. Translated: CASSPGGNYGYTF.

The table lists this clone with a count of one. This sequence joins TRBV11-3 and TRBJ2-1, with TRBD1 matching over 8 bases. In germline, CDR1 is SGHNT, CDR2 YENEEA. Trimming took 1 base from V and 5 from J; bases not matched to a gene: 1. The CDR3 has 14 amino acids. This chain's CDR3 is CASSLGGQDNEQFF. In nucleotides, the CDR3 is TGTGCCAGCAGCTTAGGGGGACAGGACAATGAGCAGTTCTTC.

The gene calls are TRBV7-2 and TRBJ1-2; perhaps TRBD1 as D (6 bases). CDR3 size: 15 residues. Between the trimmed V and J ends, which lost 3 bases and 0 bases, there was a span of 11 bases. CDR1 and CDR2 (germline): SGHTA, FQGNSA. The CDR3 is CASSLRGASNYGYTF. The CDR3, as DNA: TGTGCCAGCAGCTTGCGGGGGGCCTCTAACTATGGCTACACCTTC.

The chain is built from TRBV7-2 and TRBJ2-7, with unresolved D. Between the trimmed V and J ends, which lost 2 bases and 6 bases, there was a span of 5 bases. In germline, CDR1 is SGHTA, CDR2 FQGNSA. The CDR3 has 11 residues. CDR3 sequence (DNA): TGTGCCAGCAGCTTAATTAGCGAGCAGTACTTC. Encoded protein: CASSLISEQYF. The full variable domain, in which reference TRBV7-2 and TRBJ2-7 provide the parts outside the CDR3, is GAGVSQSPSNKVTEKGKDVELRCDPISGHTALYWYRQSLGQGLEFLIYFQGNSAPDKSGLPSDRFSAERTGGSVSTLTIQRTQQEDSAVYLCASSLISEQYFGPGTRLTVT.

V gene TRBV7-9 combines with J gene TRBJ2-2; 13 bases are shared with TRBD2. This CDR3 has 17 amino acids. The V gene end was trimmed by 10 bases and the J gene end by 1 base; junction bases not matched to a gene: 9. CDR1 and CDR2 from the germline V gene are SEHNR and FQNEAQ (reference sequence). For the CDR3, the DNA is TGTGCCACCCTCGGACTAGCGGGGGTCCGGAACACCGGGGAGCTGTTTTTT. Protein product: CATLGLAGVRNTGELFF. The full variable domain, its missing parts supplied by reference TRBV7-9 and TRBJ2-2, is DTGVSQNPRHKITKRGQNVTFRCDPISEHNRLYWYRQTLGQGPEFLTYFQNEAQLEKSRLLSDRFSAERPKGSFSTLEIQRTEQGDSAMYLCATLGLAGVRNTGELFFGEGSRLTVL.

V is TRBV30 and J is TRBJ2-7, with 7 bases matching TRBD2. Germline V gene lookup returns CDR1 GTSNPN and CDR2 SVGIG (reference sequence). The J segment lost 0 bases and the V segment lost 3 bases, leaving 8 bases of the junction unmatched. This CDR3 has 15 amino acids. The CDR3 spells CAWSPGEGTSYEQYF. Written as DNA, the CDR3 is TGTGCCTGGAGCCCCGGGGAGGGGACCTCCTACGAGCAGTACTTC.

A few counts support this clone. This sequence joins TRBV7-2 and TRBJ1-3, with D possibly matching TRBD1 (5 bases). V was clipped by 6 bases and J by 0 bases, with 15 bases between them. Germline-derived CDR1 and CDR2 are SGHTA and FQGNSA. The length of the CDR3 is 16 residues. DNA for the CDR3: TGTGCCAGCAGGGATCGGGGGATCAGCTCTGGAAACACCATATATTTT. Translating gives CASRDRGISSGNTIYF.

The genes are TRBV18 and TRBJ2-3; 10 bases agree with TRBD2. CDR3 length equals 16 residues. Germline V gene sequence: CDR1 KGHSH, CDR2 LQKENI. V shed 5 bases and J 3 bases; nucleotides not matched to a gene: 8. The CDR3 spells CASSIKAGGPTDTQYF. The CDR3 DNA follows: TGTGCCAGCTCAATCAAAGCGGGGGGGCCGACAGATACGCAGTATTTT.

This CDR3 is CASSIGLAGEIVYEQYF. CDR3 coding DNA: TGTGCCAGTAGTATCGGTCTAGCGGGGGAGATTGTCTACGAGCAGTACTTC. The chain employs TRBV19 and TRBJ2-5; 10 bases align to TRBD2. The J call may not be correct, given that the DNA end is closer to TRBJ2-7. CDR3 length: 17 residues. Germline loops: CDR1 LNHDA, CDR2 SQIVND (reference sequence).

Only a few counts were recorded for this clone. The CDR3 nucleotides read TGTGCCAGCAGCCTCCCCGGCGGAACTAATGAAAAACTGTTTTTT. Its protein is CASSLPGGTNEKLFF. This rearrangement joins TRBV5-4 to TRBJ1-4; D unclear. V shed 4 bases and J shed 1 base, with 11 bases lying between them. Germline V gene data show CDR1 as SGHNT and CDR2 as YYREEE (reference sequence). The CDR3 length is 15 residues.

This clone was observed many times. J is TRBJ1-6 and V is TRBV19; no definite D call. V was cut by 4 bases and J by 8 bases, with 9 bases left in between. Germline loops: CDR1 LNHDA, CDR2 SQIVND (reference sequence). CDR3 length equals 13 residues. The CDR3 DNA reads as TGTGCCAGTAGTAGTTATTTTGATTCACCCCTCCACTTT. Protein product: CASSSYFDSPLHF.

This sequence joins TRBV7-8 and TRBJ1-2; the D gene is possibly TRBD1 (5 bases). V lost 1 base to trimming and J lost 8 bases, with 14 bases between them. The CDR3 runs 14 residues. In germline, CDR1 is SGHVS, CDR2 FQNEAQ. Written as DNA, the CDR3 is TGTGCCAGCAGCTTAGGGGGCAGGGTGAGCGGCTACACCTTC. It yields the protein CASSLGGRVSGYTF.

The rearrangement joins TRBV5-4 to TRBJ2-7, with D perhaps matching TRBD2 (7 bases). V gave up 2 bases and J gave up 7 bases, with 13 bases separating them. The V gene's germline CDR1 is SGHNT and CDR2 YYREEE (reference sequence). CDR3 length: 13 amino acids. The CDR3 nucleotides are TGTGCCAGCAGCTTAGGGGGGGGCATAGAGCAGTACTTC. This gives the protein CASSLGGGIEQYF. Full variable domain (rest looked up from reference TRBV5-4 and TRBJ2-7): ETGVTQSPTHLIKTRGQQVTLRCSSQSGHNTVSWYQQALGQGPQFIFQYYREEENGRGNFPPRFSGLQFPNYSSELNVNALELDDSALYLCASSLGGGIEQYFGPGTRLTVT.

The chain uses TRBV9 and TRBJ2-4; TRBD2 is a possible D gene (5 bases). The germline gives CDR1 SGDLS, CDR2 YYNGEE. This CDR3 spans 16 amino acids. V was cut by 4 bases and J by 0 bases, with 14 bases left in between. CDR3 bases: TGTGCCAGCAGCCCAGAGGGCCTTGTAGCCAAAAACATTCAGTACTTC. It specifies CASSPEGLVAKNIQYF.

This sequence joins TRBV6-1 and TRBJ2-7, with 10 positions matching TRBD1. CDR3 length: 17 amino acids. Germline V gene sequence: CDR1 MNHNS, CDR2 SASEGT. V was clipped by 4 bases and J by 2 bases; unmatched bases: 11. This CDR3 reads CASSGQGWGQGTYEQYF. The CDR3 DNA reads TGTGCCAGCAGTGGCCAAGGGTGGGGACAGGGGACCTACGAGCAGTACTTC.

V is TRBV2 and J is TRBJ1-2, with D perhaps matching TRBD1 (5 bases). In germline, CDR1 is SNHLY, CDR2 FYNNEI. The CDR3 sequence is 14 residues long. V gave up 7 bases and J gave up 4 bases, with 16 bases separating them. This CDR3 reads CASTVLKGSYGYTF. The CDR3 DNA sequence: TGTGCCAGCACTGTCCTCAAGGGGTCCTATGGCTACACCTTC. The full variable domain, with the rest looked up from reference TRBV2 and TRBJ1-2, is EPEVTQTPSHQVTQMGQEVILRCVPISNHLYFYWYRQILGQKVEFLVSFYNNEISEKSEIFDDQFSVERPDGSNFTLKIRSTKLEDSAMYFCASTVLKGSYGYTFGSGTRLTVV.

The chain carries TRBV18 and TRBJ1-5, with no clear D. With 3 bases removed from V and 4 bases from J, the gap between germline ends came to 7 bases. The CDR3 length is 13 residues. Germline assignment: CDR1 KGHSH and CDR2 LQKENI. CDR3 amino acids: CASSPEENQPQHF. In nucleotides, the CDR3 is TGTGCCAGCTCACCCGAGGAAAATCAGCCCCAGCATTTT. Supplemented by reference TRBV18 and TRBJ1-5, the full variable domain reads NAGVMQNPRHLVRRRGQEARLRCSPMKGHSHVYWYRQLPEEGLKFMVYLQKENIIDESGMPKERFSAEFPKEGPSILRIQQVVRGDSAAYFCASSPEENQPQHFGDGTRLSIL.

The chain carries TRBV19 and TRBJ2-5; D may be TRBD1 (5 bases). Germline CDR1 is LNHDA and CDR2 is SQIVND (reference sequence). Trimming removed 5 bases at V and 0 bases at J, with 19 bases between. This CDR3 has 17 residues. For the CDR3, the DNA is TGTGCCAGTAGTGCGACAGTCTCTTCCCCGTACCAAGAGACCCAGTACTTC. Its protein product is CASSATVSSPYQETQYF. Complete variable domain (other parts from reference TRBV19 and TRBJ2-5): DGGITQSPKYLFRKEGQNVTLSCEQNLNHDAMYWYRQDPGQGLRLIYYSQIVNDFQKGDIAEGYSVSREKKESFPLTVTSAQKNPTAFYLCASSATVSSPYQETQYFGPGTRLLVL.